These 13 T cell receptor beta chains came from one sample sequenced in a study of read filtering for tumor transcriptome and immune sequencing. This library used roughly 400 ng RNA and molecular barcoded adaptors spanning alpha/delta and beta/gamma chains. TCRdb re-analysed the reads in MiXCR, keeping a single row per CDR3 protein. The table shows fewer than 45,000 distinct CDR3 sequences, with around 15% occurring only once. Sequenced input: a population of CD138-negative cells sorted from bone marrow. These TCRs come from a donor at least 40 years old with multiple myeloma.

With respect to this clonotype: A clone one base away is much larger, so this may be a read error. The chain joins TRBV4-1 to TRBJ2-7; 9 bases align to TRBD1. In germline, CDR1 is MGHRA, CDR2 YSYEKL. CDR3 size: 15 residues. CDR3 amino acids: CASSQPGTGMYVQYF. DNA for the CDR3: TGCGCCAGCAGCCAACCCGGGACAGGGATGTACGTGCAGTACTTC.

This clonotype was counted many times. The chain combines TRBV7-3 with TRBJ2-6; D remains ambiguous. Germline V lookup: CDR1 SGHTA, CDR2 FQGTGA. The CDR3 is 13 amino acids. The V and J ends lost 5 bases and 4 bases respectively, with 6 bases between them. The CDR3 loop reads CASSPPGANVLTF. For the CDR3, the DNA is TGTGCCAGCAGCCCCCCGGGGGCCAACGTCCTGACTTTC. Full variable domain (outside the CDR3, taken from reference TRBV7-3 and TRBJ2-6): GAGVSQTPSNKVTEKGKYVELRCDPISGHTALYWYRQSLGQGPEFLIYFQGTGAADDSGLPNDRFFAVRPEGSVSTLKIQRTERGDSAVYLCASSPPGANVLTFGAGSRLTVL.

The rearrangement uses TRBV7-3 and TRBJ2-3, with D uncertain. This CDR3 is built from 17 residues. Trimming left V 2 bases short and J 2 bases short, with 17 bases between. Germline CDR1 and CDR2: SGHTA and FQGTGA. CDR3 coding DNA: TGTGCCAGCAGCTTATGGGCGGTACCCCACCCCACAGATACGCAGTATTTT. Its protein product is CASSLWAVPHPTDTQYF.

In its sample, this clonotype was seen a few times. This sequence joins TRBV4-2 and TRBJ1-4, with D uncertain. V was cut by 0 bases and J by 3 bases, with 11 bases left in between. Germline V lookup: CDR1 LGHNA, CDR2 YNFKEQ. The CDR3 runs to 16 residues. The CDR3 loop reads CASSQDRRGANEKLFF. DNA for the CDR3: TGTGCCAGCAGCCAAGATCGACGGGGTGCTAATGAAAAACTGTTTTTT.

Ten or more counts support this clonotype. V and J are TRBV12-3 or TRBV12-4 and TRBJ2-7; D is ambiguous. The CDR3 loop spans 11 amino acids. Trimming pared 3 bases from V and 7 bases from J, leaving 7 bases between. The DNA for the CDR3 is TGTGCCAGCAGTTTCCCCGGGGAGCAGTACTTC. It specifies CASSFPGEQYF.

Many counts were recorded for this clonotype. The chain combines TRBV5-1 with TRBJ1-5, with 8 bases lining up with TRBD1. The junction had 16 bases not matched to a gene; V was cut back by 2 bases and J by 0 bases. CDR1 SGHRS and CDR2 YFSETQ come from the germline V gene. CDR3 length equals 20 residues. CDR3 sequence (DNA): TGCGCCAGCAGCTTCTCATTTAGGGGACAGGAGCCTTATAGCAATCAGCCCCAGCATTTT. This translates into CASSFSFRGQEPYSNQPQHF.

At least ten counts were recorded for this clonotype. CDR3 protein: CASSSSPARVTGELFF. CDR3 nucleotides: TGTGCCAGCAGCTCATCCCCGGCCCGGGTTACCGGGGAGCTGTTTTTT. This chain uses TRBV11-2 with TRBJ2-2; D gene unclear. V lost 4 bases and J lost 5, with 17 bases in between. CDR1 is SGHAT, CDR2 FQNNGV, per germline. The CDR3 spans 16 residues.

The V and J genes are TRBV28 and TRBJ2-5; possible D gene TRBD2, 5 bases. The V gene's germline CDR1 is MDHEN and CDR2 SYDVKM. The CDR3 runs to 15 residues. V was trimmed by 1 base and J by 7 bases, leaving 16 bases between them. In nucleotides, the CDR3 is TGTGCCAGCAGTTTATCGGTACTAGTAGACGGGACCCAGTACTTC. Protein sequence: CASSLSVLVDGTQYF.

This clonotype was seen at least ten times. The CDR3 loop is CSVHLGGPNEKLFF. The CDR3 region has the DNA TGCAGCGTTCACCTGGGAGGGCCTAATGAAAAACTGTTTTTT. The rearrangement uses TRBV29-1 and TRBJ1-4; D gene uncertain. V lost 5 bases, J lost 3 bases, and 13 bases lay in between. This CDR3 has 14 amino acids. Germline V CDR1 and CDR2: SQVTM, ANQGSEA.

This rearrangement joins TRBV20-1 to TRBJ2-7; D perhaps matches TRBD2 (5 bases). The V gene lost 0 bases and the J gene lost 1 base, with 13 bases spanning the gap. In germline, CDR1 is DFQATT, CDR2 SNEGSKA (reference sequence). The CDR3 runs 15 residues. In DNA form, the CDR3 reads TGCAGTGCTAGAGATGAGGCTAGCTCTTCCTACGAGCAGTACTTC. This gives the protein CSARDEASSSYEQYF.

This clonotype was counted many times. CDR3 nucleotides: TGTGCCAGCACCACACCCGACCGGGGCCACAATGAGCAGTTCTTC. Amino acids: CASTTPDRGHNEQFF. V gene TRBV6-6 combines with J gene TRBJ2-1; D is tentatively TRBD1 or TRBD2 (5 bases each). CDR3 length: 15 residues. CDR1 is MNHNY and CDR2 is SVGAGI in the germline V gene (reference sequence). Trimming pared 7 bases from V and 5 bases from J, leaving 18 bases between.

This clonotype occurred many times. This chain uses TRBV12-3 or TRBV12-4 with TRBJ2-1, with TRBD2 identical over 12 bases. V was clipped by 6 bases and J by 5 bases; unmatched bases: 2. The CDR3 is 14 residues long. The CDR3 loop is CASRLAGGDNEQFF. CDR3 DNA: TGTGCCAGCAGGCTAGCGGGAGGGGACAATGAGCAGTTCTTC.

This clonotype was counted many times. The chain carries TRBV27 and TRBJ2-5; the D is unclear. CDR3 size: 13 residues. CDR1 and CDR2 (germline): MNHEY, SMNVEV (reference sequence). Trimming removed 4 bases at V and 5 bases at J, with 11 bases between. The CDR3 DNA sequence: TGTGCCAGCAGTTGGTCACTCCAGGAGACCCAGTACTTC. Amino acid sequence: CASSWSLQETQYF.